This T cell receptor beta chain was found in a study of blood T cell repertoires in COVID-19. Study overall: Acute and convalescent COVID-19 samples came from the United States, Italy and Spain. The analysed material was cDNA or gDNA that came from T cells, B-cell-depleted T cells, or PBMCs.

Per the authors' pipeline: Amplification from reference gene primers served as the basis for estimated nucleated cell counts. Produced via immunoSEQ multiplex PCR; TCRdb's table is partial and in-frame only. The DNA was the basis for D and trimming; V, J and clone size are from that table. Among 350,000 or so clones listed, about 90% were seen once. Sequencing was performed on peripheral blood. The source is a man between 18 and 35 years old with active or convalescent COVID-19.

CDR3: CASIWEFYEQYF. In DNA, the CDR3 is TGTGCCAGCATTTGGGAGTTCTACGAGCAGTACTTC. The V and J genes are TRBV6-5 and TRBJ2-7, with D possibly matching TRBD2 (5 bases). CDR3 length: 12 amino acids. Germline V gives CDR1 MNHEY, CDR2 SVGAGI. Trimming shortened V by 7 bases and J by 3 bases, and 10 bases separated the two germline ends.